These T cell receptor beta chains were read from a single sample in a study of blood T cell repertoires in COVID-19. Clones were read by immunoSEQ multiplex PCR, and TCRdb kept only the in-frame ones, dropping some. This sample has roughly 150,000 clones, with approximately 85% found just once. The sequenced sample was peripheral blood. These TCRs come from an elderly man with COVID-19, enrolled during active disease. Both conserved end residues are part of each CDR3. Fields, in order: J gene, V gene, D gene, clone size, CDR3 protein, CDR3 DNA. A D gene is named only where the DNA matches it firmly. Part of the rows lack a size; the others show once, few, many or a class for expanded clones.

J gene: TRBJ1-1; V gene: TRBV5-1; D gene: -; clone size: -; CDR3 protein: CASSWGGAEDTEAFF; CDR3 DNA: TGCGCCAGCAGCTGGGGGGGCGCCGAGGACACTGAAGCTTTCTTT
J gene: TRBJ1-6; V gene: TRBV7-6; D gene: -; clone size: once; CDR3 protein: CASSRNNRADNSPLHF; CDR3 DNA: TGTGCCAGCAGCCGCAACAACAGGGCGGATAATTCACCCCTCCACTTT
J gene: TRBJ2-2; V gene: TRBV6-4; D gene: -; clone size: once; CDR3 protein: CASRRGLNTGELFF; CDR3 DNA: TGTGCCAGCAGGAGAGGGTTGAACACCGGGGAGCTGTTTTTT
J gene: TRBJ2-7; V gene: TRBV2; D gene: -; clone size: -; CDR3 protein: CASRGTGSSYEQYF; CDR3 DNA: TGTGCCAGCAGGGGGACTGGTAGCTCCTACGAGCAGTACTTC
J gene: TRBJ2-5; V gene: TRBV5-4; D gene: -; clone size: -; CDR3 protein: CASSRYETGWETQYF; CDR3 DNA: TGTGCCAGCAGCCGATACGAGACTGGTTGGGAGACCCAGTACTTC
J gene: TRBJ1-2; V gene: TRBV7-9; D gene: -; clone size: -; CDR3 protein: CASSLGGIGYTF; CDR3 DNA: TGTGCCAGCAGCTTAGGAGGGATCGGCTACACCTTC
J gene: TRBJ1-2; V gene: TRBV27; D gene: -; clone size: -; CDR3 protein: CASSLRGYMDGYTF; CDR3 DNA: TGTGCCAGCAGTTTACGGGGGTATATGGATGGCTACACCTTC
J gene: TRBJ1-5; V gene: TRBV7-9; D gene: TRBD1; clone size: -; CDR3 protein: CASSRQGAHQPQHF; CDR3 DNA: TGTGCCAGCAGCCGTCAGGGGGCCCATCAGCCCCAGCATTTT
J gene: TRBJ1-2; V gene: TRBV5-5; D gene: -; clone size: -; CDR3 protein: CASSSLTEIGGYTF; CDR3 DNA: TGTGCCAGCAGCTCCCTCACAGAGATAGGTGGCTACACCTTC
J gene: TRBJ1-2; V gene: TRBV11-2; D gene: TRBD1; clone size: -; CDR3 protein: CASSFGQVPRGYTF; CDR3 DNA: TGTGCCAGCAGCTTCGGACAGGTCCCTCGTGGCTACACCTTC
J gene: TRBJ1-4; V gene: TRBV5-5; D gene: -; clone size: -; CDR3 protein: CASSLAWQINEKLFF; CDR3 DNA: TGTGCCAGCAGCTTGGCCTGGCAGATTAATGAAAAACTGTTTTTT
J gene: TRBJ2-3; V gene: TRBV6-6; D gene: TRBD2; clone size: -; CDR3 protein: CASSLRASGGSTDTQYF; CDR3 DNA: TGTGCCAGCAGTCTTCGGGCTAGCGGGGGGAGCACAGATACGCAGTATTTT
J gene: TRBJ2-5; V gene: TRBV7-2; D gene: -; clone size: once; CDR3 protein: CASSLGRWETQYF; CDR3 DNA: TGTGCCAGCAGCTTAGGGAGGTGGGAGACCCAGTACTTC
J gene: TRBJ1-6; V gene: TRBV5-6; D gene: TRBD1; clone size: -; CDR3 protein: CASSLRDRRSPLHF; CDR3 DNA: TGTGCCAGCAGCTTACGGGACAGGAGATCCCCCCTCCACTTT
J gene: TRBJ1-5; V gene: TRBV4-1; D gene: -; clone size: -; CDR3 protein: CASSSERVPQSGPQHF; CDR3 DNA: TGCGCCAGCAGCTCGGAGCGGGTCCCCCAATCGGGGCCCCAGCATTTT
J gene: TRBJ2-3; V gene: TRBV2; D gene: -; clone size: -; CDR3 protein: CASGSGDTDTQYF; CDR3 DNA: TGTGCCAGCGGTTCAGGGGACACAGATACGCAGTATTTT
J gene: TRBJ2-7; V gene: TRBV5-5; D gene: TRBD1; clone size: -; CDR3 protein: CASSLQDREYEQYF; CDR3 DNA: TGTGCCAGCAGCCTACAGGACAGGGAATACGAGCAGTACTTC
J gene: TRBJ2-1; V gene: TRBV7-9; D gene: -; clone size: -; CDR3 protein: CASSLAAGAVYNEQFF; CDR3 DNA: TGTGCCAGCAGCTTAGCTGCGGGGGCGGTCTACAATGAGCAGTTCTTC
J gene: TRBJ1-5; V gene: TRBV7-8; D gene: -; clone size: -; CDR3 protein: CASSPDWPYSNQPQHF; CDR3 DNA: TGTGCCAGCAGCCCAGACTGGCCCTATAGCAATCAGCCCCAGCATTTT
J gene: TRBJ1-1; V gene: TRBV9; D gene: -; clone size: -; CDR3 protein: CASSVHGSGTEAFF; CDR3 DNA: TGTGCCAGCAGCGTACATGGCTCGGGCACTGAAGCTTTCTTT
J gene: TRBJ1-6; V gene: TRBV9; D gene: -; clone size: -; CDR3 protein: CASSPRTDYNSPLHF; CDR3 DNA: TGTGCCAGCAGCCCCCGGACAGACTATAATTCACCCCTCCACTTT
J gene: TRBJ2-7; V gene: TRBV27; D gene: -; clone size: -; CDR3 protein: CATTTGQRGFYEQYF; CDR3 DNA: TGTGCCACCACAACCGGACAGCGAGGATTCTACGAGCAGTACTTC
J gene: TRBJ2-1; V gene: TRBV2; D gene: -; clone size: few; CDR3 protein: CASSRTEQFF; CDR3 DNA: TGTGCCAGCAGTCGGACAGAGCAGTTCTTC
J gene: TRBJ1-2; V gene: TRBV21-1; D gene: -; clone size: -; CDR3 protein: CASSNQGGWDYGYTF; CDR3 DNA: TGTGCCAGCAGCAACCAGGGGGGCTGGGACTATGGCTACACCTTC
J gene: TRBJ2-2; V gene: TRBV6-5; D gene: -; clone size: -; CDR3 protein: CATYGDTGELFF; CDR3 DNA: TGTGCCACATACGGGGACACCGGGGAGCTGTTTTTT
J gene: TRBJ1-5; V gene: TRBV15; D gene: TRBD1; clone size: -; CDR3 protein: CATSRRTGQSNQPQHF; CDR3 DNA: TGTGCCACCAGCAGGAGGACAGGGCAGAGCAATCAGCCCCAGCATTTT
J gene: TRBJ1-1; V gene: TRBV7-2; D gene: -; clone size: once; CDR3 protein: CASSLGGAHRVAFF; CDR3 DNA: TGTGCCAGCAGCTTAGGTGGCGCCCACCGGGTTGCTTTCTTT
J gene: TRBJ1-1; V gene: TRBV7-9; D gene: -; clone size: -; CDR3 protein: CASSFSRNTEAFF; CDR3 DNA: TGTGCCAGCAGCTTCTCCAGGAACACTGAAGCTTTCTTT
J gene: TRBJ1-5; V gene: TRBV10-2; D gene: -; clone size: -; CDR3 protein: CASSGQGSNQPQHF; CDR3 DNA: TGCGCCAGCAGCGGGCAGGGAAGCAATCAGCCCCAGCATTTT
J gene: TRBJ2-1; V gene: TRBV25-1; D gene: -; clone size: -; CDR3 protein: CASSERQGGYNEQFF; CDR3 DNA: TGTGCCAGCAGTGAGAGGCAGGGGGGTTACAATGAGCAGTTCTTC
J gene: TRBJ1-4; V gene: TRBV6-5; D gene: TRBD1; clone size: -; CDR3 protein: CASSPMDRGEKLFF; CDR3 DNA: TGTGCCAGCAGCCCGATGGACAGGGGTGAAAAACTGTTTTTT
J gene: TRBJ1-2; V gene: TRBV7-9; D gene: -; clone size: -; CDR3 protein: CAVGGGDYGYTF; CDR3 DNA: TGTGCAGTTGGCGGGGGCGACTATGGCTACACCTTC
J gene: TRBJ1-5; V gene: TRBV2; D gene: TRBD1; clone size: -; CDR3 protein: CASSRSGTGNQPQHF; CDR3 DNA: TGTGCCAGCAGTCGATCCGGGACAGGGAACCAGCCCCAGCATTTT
J gene: TRBJ2-2; V gene: TRBV7-3; D gene: TRBD2; clone size: -; CDR3 protein: CASSFSGVNTGELFF; CDR3 DNA: TGTGCCAGCAGCTTTAGCGGGGTGAACACCGGGGAGCTGTTTTTT
J gene: TRBJ2-5; V gene: TRBV7-8; D gene: -; clone size: -; CDR3 protein: CASSRIRETQYF; CDR3 DNA: TGTGCCAGCAGCCGCATTAGAGAGACCCAGTACTTC
J gene: TRBJ1-2; V gene: TRBV7-9; D gene: -; clone size: -; CDR3 protein: CASSLGSGVIYGYTF; CDR3 DNA: TGTGCCAGCAGCTTAGGCTCAGGGGTCATCTATGGCTACACCTTC
J gene: TRBJ2-1; V gene: TRBV19; D gene: TRBD1; clone size: -; CDR3 protein: CASSFRQGVGNEQFF; CDR3 DNA: TGTGCCAGTAGTTTTAGACAGGGAGTTGGCAATGAGCAGTTCTTC
J gene: TRBJ2-3; V gene: TRBV19; D gene: TRBD2; clone size: -; CDR3 protein: CASRGLAGGTDTQYF; CDR3 DNA: TGTGCCAGTAGGGGACTAGCGGGGGGCACAGATACGCAGTATTTT
J gene: TRBJ1-6; V gene: TRBV7-9; D gene: TRBD1; clone size: -; CDR3 protein: CASRQTGGNSPLHF; CDR3 DNA: TGTGCCAGCAGACAGACAGGGGGCAATTCACCCCTCCACTTT
J gene: TRBJ2-7; V gene: TRBV10-3; D gene: -; clone size: -; CDR3 protein: CAIRPDRGSYEQYF; CDR3 DNA: TGTGCCATCAGGCCGGACAGAGGGTCCTACGAGCAGTACTTC
J gene: TRBJ2-7; V gene: TRBV11-3; D gene: -; clone size: -; CDR3 protein: CASSLDFIEQYF; CDR3 DNA: TGTGCCAGCAGCTTAGATTTCATCGAGCAGTACTTC